This paragraph covers one TCR beta chain sequence. The sample is drawn from a study of shared clonotypes between healthy human individuals. Measured with immunoSEQ multiplex PCR; TCRdb has only the in-frame clones, and not every one. Among 2 million to 2.5 million clones listed, around 90% were seen once. There are 12 residues in the CDR3. The germline CDR1 and CDR2 sequences are SGHAT and FQDESV (reference sequence). V lost 5 bases, J lost 3 bases, and 7 bases lay in between. The TCR sequence derives from a man aged 18 to 29 in good health. Some clones in this sample may be carry-over from other donors' samples. The sequenced sample was naive CD4+ T cells from PBMCs. As for subset: CD45RA+ positively selected. The rearrangement joins TRBV11-1 to TRBJ2-5; D remains unclear. The DNA of the CDR3 is TGTGCCAGCAGCCCTAATGAAGAGACCCAGTACTTC. This gives the protein CASSPNEETQYF.